This TCR beta chain came from a study of T cells in Graves' hyperthyroidism and ophthalmopathy. Germline loops: CDR1 SQVTM, CDR2 ANQGSEA. V lost 0 bases to trimming and J lost 5 bases; unmatched junction nucleotides: 12. The CDR3 has 17 amino acids. Using RNA transcripts as the source, TCR beta CDR3 regions were amplified. Researchers ran a first-round RT-PCR on the TCR CDR3 using the HTBI primer set. Via MiXCR, TCRdb re-called the multiplex PCR reads, giving one row per CDR3 protein. The data show 450,000 to 700,000 distinct CDR3 sequences, approximately 44% seen once. Sample: peripheral blood or thyroid tissue (not recorded which). The receptor was derived from a woman under 30 with Graves' hyperthyroidism. V is TRBV29-1 and J is TRBJ2-7; TRBD2 aligns across 11 bases. In DNA, the CDR3 is TGCAGCGTTGAAGATCGCGGTAGCGGGAGGGCACCCCACGAGCAGTACTTC. This gives the protein CSVEDRGSGRAPHEQYF.